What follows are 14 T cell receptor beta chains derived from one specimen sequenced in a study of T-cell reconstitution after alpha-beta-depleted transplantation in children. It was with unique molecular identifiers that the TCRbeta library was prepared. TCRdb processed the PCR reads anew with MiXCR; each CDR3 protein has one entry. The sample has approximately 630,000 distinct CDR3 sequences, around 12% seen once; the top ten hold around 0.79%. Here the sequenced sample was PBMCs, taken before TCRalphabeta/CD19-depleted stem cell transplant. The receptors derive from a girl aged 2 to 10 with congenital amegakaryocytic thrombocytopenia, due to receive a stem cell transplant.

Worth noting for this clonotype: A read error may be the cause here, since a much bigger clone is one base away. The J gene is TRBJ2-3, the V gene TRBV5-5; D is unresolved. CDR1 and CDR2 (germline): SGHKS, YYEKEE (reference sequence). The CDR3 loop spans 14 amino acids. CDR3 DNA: TGTGCCAGCAGCTTGATCTTGTCGGGCGATACGCCGTATTTT. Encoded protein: CASSLILSGDTPYF.

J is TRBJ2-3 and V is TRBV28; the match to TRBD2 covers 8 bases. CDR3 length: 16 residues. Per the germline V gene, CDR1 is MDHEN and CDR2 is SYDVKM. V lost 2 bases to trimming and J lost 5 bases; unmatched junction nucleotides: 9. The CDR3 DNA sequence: TGTGCCAGCAGTTTAGGCCGAGGGACTAGTAGAGATACGCAGTATTTT. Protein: CASSLGRGTSRDTQYF.

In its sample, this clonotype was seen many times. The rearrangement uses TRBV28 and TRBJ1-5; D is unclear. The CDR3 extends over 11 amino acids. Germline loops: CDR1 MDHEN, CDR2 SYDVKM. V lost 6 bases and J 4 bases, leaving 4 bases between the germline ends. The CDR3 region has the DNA TGTGCCAGCAGCTTTAATCAGCCCCAGCATTTT. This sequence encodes CASSFNQPQHF.

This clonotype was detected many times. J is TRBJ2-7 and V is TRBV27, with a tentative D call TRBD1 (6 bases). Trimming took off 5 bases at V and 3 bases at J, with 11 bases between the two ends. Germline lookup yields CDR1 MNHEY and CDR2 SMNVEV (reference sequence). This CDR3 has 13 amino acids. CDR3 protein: CASSRQVSYEQYF. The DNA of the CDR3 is TGTGCCAGCAGTCGACAGGTCAGCTACGAGCAGTACTTC.

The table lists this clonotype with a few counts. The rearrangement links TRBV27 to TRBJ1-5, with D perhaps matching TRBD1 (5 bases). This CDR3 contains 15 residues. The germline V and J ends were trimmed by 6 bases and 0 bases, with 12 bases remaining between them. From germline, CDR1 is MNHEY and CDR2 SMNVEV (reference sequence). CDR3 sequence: CASRKGRYSNQPQHF. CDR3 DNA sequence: TGTGCCAGCAGAAAGGGGCGGTATAGCAATCAGCCCCAGCATTTT.

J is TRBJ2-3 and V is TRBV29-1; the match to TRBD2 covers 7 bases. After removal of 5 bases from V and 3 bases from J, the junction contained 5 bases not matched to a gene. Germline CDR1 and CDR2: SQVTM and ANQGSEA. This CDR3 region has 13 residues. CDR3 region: CSVLERGTDTQYF. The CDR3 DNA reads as TGCAGCGTTTTGGAGCGGGGAACAGATACGCAGTATTTT.

Here the CDR3 reads CASTASGREMGNEQFF. CDR3 coding DNA: TGTGCCAGCACCGCAAGCGGGAGGGAAATGGGCAATGAGCAGTTCTTC. The chain uses TRBV27 and TRBJ2-1; TRBD2 matches at 10 bases. Trimming removed 7 bases from V and 6 bases from J; junction bases left unmatched: 12. This CDR3 is 16 amino acids long. Germline CDR1 MNHEY, CDR2 SMNVEV (reference sequence).

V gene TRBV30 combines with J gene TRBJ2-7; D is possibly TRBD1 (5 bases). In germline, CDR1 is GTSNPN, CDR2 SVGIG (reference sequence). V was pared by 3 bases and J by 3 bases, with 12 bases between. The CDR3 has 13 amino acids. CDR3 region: CAWSSGQSYEQYF. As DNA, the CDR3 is TGTGCCTGGAGCTCCGGACAAAGCTACGAGCAGTACTTC.

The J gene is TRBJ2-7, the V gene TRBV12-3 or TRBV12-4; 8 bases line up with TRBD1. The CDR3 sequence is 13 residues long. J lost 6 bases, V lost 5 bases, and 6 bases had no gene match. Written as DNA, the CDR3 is TGTGCCAGCAGTCCCGGGACAGGCTTCGAGCAGTACTTC. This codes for CASSPGTGFEQYF.

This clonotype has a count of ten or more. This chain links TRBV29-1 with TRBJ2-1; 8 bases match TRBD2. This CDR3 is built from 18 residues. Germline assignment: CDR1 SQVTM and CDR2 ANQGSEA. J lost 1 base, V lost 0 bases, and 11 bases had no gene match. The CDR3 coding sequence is TGCAGCGTTGAAGATAGCTTTGGGGGCGGGAGGTCCTACAATGAGCAGTTCTTC. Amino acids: CSVEDSFGGGRSYNEQFF.

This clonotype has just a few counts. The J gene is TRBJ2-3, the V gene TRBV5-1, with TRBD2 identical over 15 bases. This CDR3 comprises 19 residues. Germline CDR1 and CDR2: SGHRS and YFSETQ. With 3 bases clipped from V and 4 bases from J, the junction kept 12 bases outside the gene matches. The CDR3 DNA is TGCGCCAGCAGCTGGGAAAAGGGACTAGCGGGAGGTTTTGCAGATACGCAGTATTTT. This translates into CASSWEKGLAGGFADTQYF.

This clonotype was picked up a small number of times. The CDR3 reads CSARFSGSNNEQFF. The CDR3, as DNA: TGCAGTGCTAGGTTTAGCGGGAGCAACAATGAGCAGTTCTTC. The J gene is TRBJ2-1, the V gene TRBV20-1, with TRBD2 matching over 9 bases. The V gene's germline CDR1 is DFQATT and CDR2 SNEGSKA (reference sequence). This CDR3 is built from 14 residues. V trimming: 3 bases; J trimming: 5 bases; junction bases outside the gene matches: 5.

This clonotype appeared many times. CDR3 region: CSLNRQGSYNEQFF. Written as DNA, the CDR3 is TGCAGCCTAAACAGACAGGGCTCCTACAATGAGCAGTTCTTC. J is TRBJ2-1 and V is TRBV29-1; 7 bases line up with TRBD1. V lost 8 bases, J lost 0 bases, and 7 bases stayed unmatched. The germline V gene has CDR1 SQVTM and CDR2 ANQGSEA. The CDR3 runs 14 residues.

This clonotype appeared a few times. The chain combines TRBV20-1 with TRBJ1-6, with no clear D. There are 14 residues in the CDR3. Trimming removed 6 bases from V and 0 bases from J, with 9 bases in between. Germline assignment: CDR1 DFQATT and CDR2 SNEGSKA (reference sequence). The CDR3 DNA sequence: TGCAGTGCCCCGCAGAGCTCCTATAATTCACCCCTCCACTTT. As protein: CSAPQSSYNSPLHF.